This T cell receptor (beta chain) was captured in a study of molecular identifiers for immune sequencing clone quantification. Sorted inputs of about 18,000 to 1,100,000 cells, with 10%, 30% or 50% RNA, yielded naive CD8 libraries. A CD8+CD4-CCR7+CD45RA+ phenotype served as the sorting definition for naive CD8 T cells. This clonotype came up a few times. Its antigen remains unknown. A clone one base away is much larger, so this may be a read error. Broader study findings: Among 800,000 to 1,000,000 naive cells, spiked Jurkat TCR RNA from a single cell was reportedly detectable. In CMV-specific effectors, clones above 20 copies held over 97% of molecules; naive, under 1%.

TCRdb recomputed calls from the PCR reads with MiXCR, one row per CDR3 protein. Here the sample spans around 480,000 distinct CDR3 sequences, about a fifth being singletons. Germline V lookup: CDR1 SEHNR, CDR2 FQNEAQ (reference sequence). The CDR3 spans 11 residues. The germline V and J ends were trimmed by 11 bases and 7 bases, with 11 bases remaining between them. Sequencing was performed on naive CD8+ T cells from blood, with Jurkat cell RNA spiked in. Subset: FACS-sorted CD8+CD4-CCR7+CD45RA+ naive T cells. V gene TRBV7-9 combines with J gene TRBJ1-4; perhaps TRBD1 as D (5 bases). This clonotype was obtained from a human donor in good health. Some libraries in this study had Jurkat cell RNA spiked in. The CDR3 is CASQESEKLFF. In nucleotides, the CDR3 is TGTGCCTCACAGGAGAGTGAAAAACTGTTTTTT.